Following are 21 T cell receptor beta chains from one sample sequenced in a study of early T cells in non-severe SARS-CoV-2 infection. TCRdb processed the 5' RACE reads anew with MiXCR; each CDR3 protein has one entry. The sample carries about 83,000 distinct CDR3 sequences, roughly 13% recorded once. The sequencing input was whole blood. The receptors shown here come from an adult who was a healthcare worker with PCR-confirmed SARS-CoV-2 infection or an uninfected control (not recorded which).

The chain is built from TRBV9 and TRBJ1-2; the D is unclear. CDR1 SGDLS and CDR2 YYNGEE come from the germline V gene. Deletions cut 5 bases from V and 1 base from J, with 3 bases between. This CDR3 is built from 11 residues. This chain's CDR3 is CASRGNYGYTF. CDR3 coding DNA: TGTGCCAGCAGGGGTAACTATGGCTACACCTTC.

The chain links TRBV12-5 to TRBJ2-1; possibly TRBD2 for D (6 bases). This CDR3 spans 14 amino acids. Per germline, CDR1 LGHNT and CDR2 FRNRAP. V was trimmed by 6 bases and J by 8 bases, leaving 17 bases between them. The CDR3 nucleotides are TGTGCTAGTGGGGGATCAGTTCGACTAGATGAGCAGTTCTTC. Protein sequence: CASGGSVRLDEQFF.

This clonotype was recorded many times. The rearrangement joins TRBV7-9 to TRBJ1-6; unclear D gene. This CDR3 is 13 amino acids long. The V gene's germline CDR1 is SEHNR and CDR2 FQNEAQ (reference sequence). Trimming cost V 11 bases and J 2 bases, with 10 bases left between them. The CDR3 sequence: CAAGPPYNSPLHF. The DNA of the CDR3 is TGTGCCGCGGGTCCCCCCTATAATTCACCCCTCCACTTT.

This clonotype was observed many times. The rearrangement uses TRBV19 and TRBJ2-1; perhaps TRBD2 as D (6 bases). The CDR3 sequence is 16 residues long. CDR1 and CDR2 from the germline V gene are LNHDA and SQIVND (reference sequence). V gave up 2 bases and J gave up 6 bases, with 17 bases separating them. The CDR3 here is CASSIRFRGSSNEQFF. CDR3 coding DNA: TGTGCCAGTAGTATACGCTTTCGGGGGAGCAGCAATGAGCAGTTCTTC.

This clonotype was observed a handful of times. J is TRBJ2-2 and V is TRBV11-2, with 7 positions matching TRBD2. V lost 2 bases, J lost 0 bases, and 12 bases stayed unmatched. CDR1 is SGHAT, CDR2 FQNNGV, per germline. The CDR3 runs to 19 residues. CDR3 region: CASSLRVLMAGANTGELFF. The CDR3 nucleotides read TGTGCCAGCAGCTTAAGGGTTCTGATGGCGGGGGCGAACACCGGGGAGCTGTTTTTT.

The V gene is TRBV28, the J gene TRBJ2-1; D unclear. V shed 7 bases and J shed 2 bases, with 18 bases lying between them. Germline CDR1 reads MDHEN; CDR2 reads SYDVKM. The CDR3 has 16 residues. The CDR3 DNA reads TGTGCCAGCACTCTCGTCATGGGGTTGACCTACAATGAGCAGTTCTTC. Its protein product is CASTLVMGLTYNEQFF.

The sample holds a few counts of this clonotype. This sequence joins TRBV7-3 and TRBJ2-7, with 7 bases identical to TRBD2. Germline V gene sequence: CDR1 SGHTA, CDR2 FQGTGA. Trimming at V came to 3 bases and at J to 3 bases, leaving 2 bases not matched to a gene. This CDR3 has 13 amino acids. CDR3 protein: CASSFGLGYEQYF. CDR3 coding DNA: TGTGCCAGCAGCTTCGGACTAGGCTACGAGCAGTACTTC.

This clonotype was counted between two and nine times. In DNA, the CDR3 is TGTGCTAGTGGTTTGCCCCCCTATGGAGGGGGCGGACTTAACTATGGCTACACCTTC. Its protein product is CASGLPPYGGGGLNYGYTF. The gene calls are TRBV12-5 and TRBJ1-2; 7 positions match TRBD1. The CDR3 is 19 amino acids. CDR1 and CDR2 from the germline V gene are LGHNT and FRNRAP. V was pared by 2 bases and J by 1 base, with 16 bases of the junction left unmatched.

V and J are TRBV28 and TRBJ2-7, with a possible D match to TRBD2 (5 bases). The CDR3 has 14 amino acids. Germline loops: CDR1 MDHEN, CDR2 SYDVKM. V gave up 7 bases and J gave up 0 bases, with 13 bases separating them. CDR3 sequence (DNA): TGTGCCAGCACCATTGGTACTAGCTCCTACGAGCAGTACTTC. Protein product: CASTIGTSSYEQYF.

This clonotype was seen more than once but under ten times. V usage is TRBV29-1 and J usage is TRBJ1-5; tentatively, D is TRBD1 (6 bases). In germline, CDR1 is SQVTM, CDR2 ANQGSEA. This CDR3 contains 13 residues. The CDR3 nucleotides are TGCGCCGTTAAGGCAGGGGTCAATCAGCCCCAGCATTTT. Its protein is CAVKAGVNQPQHF.

In this sample, this clonotype turned up many times. The CDR3 is CASSIRTGSGYTF. DNA for the CDR3: TGCGCCAGCAGCATACGGACAGGGAGTGGCTACACCTTC. V usage is TRBV5-1 and J usage is TRBJ1-2; 8 bases fit TRBD1. Germline values: CDR1 SGHRS, CDR2 YFSETQ. The CDR3 spans 13 residues. The junction had 6 bases not matched to a gene; V was cut back by 4 bases and J by 7 bases.

This chain links TRBV5-5 with TRBJ1-2; D remains ambiguous. The CDR3 extends over 14 amino acids. V was trimmed by 1 base and J by 5 bases, leaving 12 bases between them. CDR1 and CDR2 (germline): SGHKS, YYEKEE (reference sequence). The CDR3 here is CASSLRARWYGYTF. The DNA for the CDR3 is TGTGCCAGCAGCTTGAGGGCCCGTTGGTATGGCTACACCTTC.

This clonotype was recorded many times. The chain employs TRBV7-8 and TRBJ1-2; 7 nucleotides align to TRBD1. The CDR3 runs 13 residues. V lost 2 bases and J lost 7; bases outside the gene matches: 4. CDR1 SGHVS and CDR2 FQNEAQ come from the germline V gene. Here the CDR3 DNA reads TGTGCCAGCAGCTTACCCTCAGGGGGTGGCTACACCTTC. This codes for CASSLPSGGGYTF. Looking up the rest from reference TRBV7-8 and TRBJ1-2 gives the full variable domain: GAGVSQSPRYKVAKRGQDVALRCDPISGHVSLFWYQQALGQGPEFLTYFQNEAQLDKSGLPSDRFFAERPEGSVSTLKIQRTQQEDSAVYLCASSLPSGGGYTFGSGTRLTVV.

In this sample, this clonotype turned up many times. The rearrangement links TRBV20-1 to TRBJ1-1; 7 bases map to TRBD1. V was pared by 2 bases and J by 1 base, with 1 base of the junction left unmatched. The CDR3 length is 13 residues. Germline CDR1 reads DFQATT; CDR2 reads SNEGSKA (reference sequence). The DNA of the CDR3 is TGCAGTGCTAGATACAGGGGGAACACTGAAGCTTTCTTT. Amino acids: CSARYRGNTEAFF.

This clonotype appeared many times. The V gene is TRBV7-9, the J gene TRBJ2-3, with D unresolved. CDR3 size: 10 residues. V lost 7 bases and J 6 bases, leaving 5 bases between the germline ends. Germline V gives CDR1 SEHNR, CDR2 FQNEAQ (reference sequence). The CDR3 bases are TGTGCCAGCACCCAGGATACGCAGTATTTT. Translation: CASTQDTQYF.

CDR3 region: CASSLYQGTNSPLHF. CDR3 in DNA: TGTGCCAGCAGCTTATATCAGGGTACAAATTCACCCCTCCACTTT. The rearrangement links TRBV11-1 to TRBJ1-6; tentatively, D is TRBD1 (5 bases). V was shortened by 2 bases and J by 7 bases, with 12 bases between the two germline ends. Per the germline V gene, CDR1 is SGHAT and CDR2 is FQDESV (reference sequence). The CDR3 has 15 amino acids.

This clonotype was seen ten or more times. The chain employs TRBV28 and TRBJ2-7; D is possibly TRBD2 (6 bases). The CDR3 is made up of 15 amino acids. Per the germline V gene, CDR1 is MDHEN and CDR2 is SYDVKM. V was cut by 6 bases and J by 0 bases, with 15 bases left in between. The CDR3 DNA reads as TGTGCCAGCAGCTCCGCGGGGACGAGCTCCTACGAGCAGTACTTC. Protein sequence: CASSSAGTSSYEQYF.

At least ten counts were recorded for this clonotype. The V gene is TRBV12-3 or TRBV12-4, the J gene TRBJ1-1; D remains ambiguous. V gave up 3 bases and J gave up 2 bases, with 4 bases separating them. CDR3 length: 12 residues. CDR3 amino acids: CASSFTNTEAFF. CDR3 nucleotides: TGTGCCAGCAGTTTCACAAACACTGAAGCTTTCTTT.

The sample holds many counts of this clonotype. This chain links TRBV3-1 with TRBJ2-5; D is unresolved. CDR3 length equals 13 residues. Per germline, CDR1 LGHDT and CDR2 YNNKEL (reference sequence). V gave up 0 bases and J gave up 5 bases, with 7 bases separating them. CDR3 coding DNA: TGTGCCAGCAGCCAAGATATTGGGGAGACCCAGTACTTC. As protein: CASSQDIGETQYF.

The rearrangement joins TRBV20-1 to TRBJ2-7, with TRBD2 matching over 13 bases. V shed 6 bases, J shed 4 bases, and the junction held 9 bases outside the gene matches. The V gene's germline CDR1 is DFQATT and CDR2 SNEGSKA (reference sequence). The CDR3 spans 15 residues. CDR3 loop: CSAKPPGLAGYEQYF. Written as DNA, the CDR3 is TGCAGTGCCAAACCGCCGGGACTAGCGGGGTACGAGCAGTACTTC.

Only a few counts were recorded for this clonotype. The rearrangement links TRBV5-1 to TRBJ2-7; 8 positions match TRBD1. V lost 3 bases and J lost 0; bases outside the gene matches: 5. Germline V gene sequence: CDR1 SGHRS, CDR2 YFSETQ. The CDR3 spans 15 residues. CDR3: CASSYGQGLSYEQYF. As DNA, the CDR3 is TGCGCCAGCAGCTATGGACAGGGCCTCTCCTACGAGCAGTACTTC.